This T cell receptor beta chain was sequenced during a study of cytomegalovirus exposure and HLA in healthy donors. Study-level background: Per a later analysis, the approximately 690 first-cohort and 120 or so validation repertoires shared one platform. Whole-study findings and limits: Published work reported that the classifier diagnosed cytomegalovirus status with high specificity and sensitivity.

The approximately 120-subject validation cohort, separate from the approximately 670-subject first cohort, included the donors. V lost 6 bases and J lost 6, with 17 bases in between. The CDR3 is 14 residues long. Germline V gene lookup returns CDR1 MNHEY and CDR2 SMNVEV (reference sequence). The assay was immunoSEQ multiplex PCR, and TCRdb's table has in-frame clones only and misses some. In the table there are fewer than 200,000 clones, 87% of which are singletons. With regard to this clone: No antigen is known for it.

This TCR was recovered from a woman in her 30s in good health and CMV-seronegative. The sequencing input was PBMCs. The chain links TRBV27 to TRBJ1-2; D may be TRBD1 (5 bases). CDR3 nucleotides: TGTGCCAGCAGCAACTCCCATATCAGGGATGGCTACACCTTC. This encodes CASSNSHIRDGYTF.